This T cell receptor beta chain stems from a study of early T cells in non-severe SARS-CoV-2 infection. TCRdb re-derived calls from the 5' RACE reads in MiXCR, one entry per CDR3 protein. The sample lists about 76,000 distinct CDR3 sequences; 11% were seen once. Sequences were obtained from whole blood. This TCR was sampled from an adult who was a healthcare worker with PCR-confirmed SARS-CoV-2 infection or an uninfected control (not recorded which).

The CDR3 DNA follows: TGCGCCAGCAGCTTATACGACAGTTCTCCCGAGCAGTACTTC. Amino acid sequence: CASSLYDSSPEQYF. The chain joins TRBV5-1 to TRBJ2-7; weak D call: TRBD1 (5 bases). CDR1 is SGHRS and CDR2 is YFSETQ in the germline V gene. The length of the CDR3 is 14 residues. Trimming removed 2 bases from V and 6 bases from J, with 15 bases in between.